This T cell receptor (beta chain) was profiled in a study of early T cells in non-severe SARS-CoV-2 infection. Whole-study context: It was bulk RNA from unsorted whole blood that was sequenced, and the chains were unpaired.

Study-level points and caveats: Matches to VDJdb favored anti-spike CD8 responses and missed private and CD4 specificities.

Unique molecular identifier tags were affixed to discrete cDNA molecules. One entry per CDR3 protein results from TCRdb running MiXCR on the 5' RACE reads. The repertoire includes roughly 12,000 distinct CDR3 sequences, roughly 4.4% of them detected once, and around 9.6% sits in the top ten. This clonotype is termed medium-sized. Antigen unknown. Per the germline V gene, CDR1 is MGHRA and CDR2 is YSYEKL. CDR3 length: 13 amino acids. V lost 0 bases, J lost 7 bases, and 8 bases lay in between. What was sequenced was whole blood. The gene calls are TRBV4-1 and TRBJ2-3; weak D call: TRBD1 (6 bases). This receptor was identified in an adult who was a healthcare worker with PCR-confirmed SARS-CoV-2 infection or an uninfected control (not recorded which). This chain's CDR3 is CASSQEGANTQYF. CDR3 nucleotide sequence: TGCGCCAGCAGCCAAGAGGGGGCAAATACGCAGTATTTT.